This TCR beta chain stems from a study of response to subunit inactivated influenza vaccine. This clonotype was detected only a few times. The CDR3 is 14 residues long. The ends lost 6 bases at V and 3 bases at J; junction bases unmatched: 6. Germline V gene data show CDR1 as SGHTA and CDR2 as FQGNSA. TCRdb reprocessed the RT-PCR reads via MiXCR and lists one record per CDR3 protein. The sample has about 540,000 distinct CDR3 sequences, under 25% seen once; the top ten hold roughly 2.8%. These data also featured in a second study, about T cells expressing NK-cell markers. From that second work: It was by 5'RACE template switching with UMIs that TCR beta cDNA was made. The authors derived TCR beta repertoires from sorted CD3+CD56+NKG2C+, CD3+CD56+NKG2C- and CD3+CD56-NKG2C+ T cells. Seven donors tested HCMV-seropositive and one tested seronegative among the eight sequenced.

The chain combines TRBV7-2 with TRBJ2-5, with 8 nucleotides matching TRBD2. The sequence was collected from a man between 45 and 60 years old who received an inactivated influenza vaccine. This specimen consisted of CD4+ T cells sorted from PBMCs, obtained 12 days after vaccination. CDR3 bases: TGTGCCAGCAGATCTCGGGGGGGCGAAGAGACCCAGTACTTC. Translation gives CASRSRGGEETQYF.